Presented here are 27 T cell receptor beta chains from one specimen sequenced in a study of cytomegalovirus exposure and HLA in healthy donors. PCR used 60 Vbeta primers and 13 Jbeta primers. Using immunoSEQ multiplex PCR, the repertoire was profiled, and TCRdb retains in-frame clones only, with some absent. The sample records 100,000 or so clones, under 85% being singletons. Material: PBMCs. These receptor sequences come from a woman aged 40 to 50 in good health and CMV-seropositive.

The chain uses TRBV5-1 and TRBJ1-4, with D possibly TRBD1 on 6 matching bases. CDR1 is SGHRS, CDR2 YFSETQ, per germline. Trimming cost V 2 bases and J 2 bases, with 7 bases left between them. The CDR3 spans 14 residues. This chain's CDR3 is CASSFQGTNEKLFF. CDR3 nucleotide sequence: TGCGCCAGCAGCTTTCAGGGGACTAATGAAAAACTGTTTTTT.

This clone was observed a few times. The CDR3 DNA reads TGTGCCAGCTCACCAAGGACAGGGGGCTCGTATAATTCACCCCTCCACTTT. This gives the protein CASSPRTGGSYNSPLHF. The rearrangement uses TRBV18 and TRBJ1-6; TRBD1 agrees at 11 bases. Germline loops: CDR1 KGHSH, CDR2 LQKENI. This CDR3 is 17 amino acids long. The J segment lost 4 bases and the V segment lost 2 bases, leaving 4 bases of the junction unmatched.

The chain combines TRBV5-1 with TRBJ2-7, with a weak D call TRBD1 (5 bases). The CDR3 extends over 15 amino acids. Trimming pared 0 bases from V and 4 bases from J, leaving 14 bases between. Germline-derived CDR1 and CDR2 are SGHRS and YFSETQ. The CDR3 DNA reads TGCGCCAGCAGCTTGGCCATGCAGGGCGGTTACGAGCAGTACTTC. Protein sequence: CASSLAMQGGYEQYF. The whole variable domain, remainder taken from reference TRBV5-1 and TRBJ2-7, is KAGVTQTPRYLIKTRGQQVTLSCSPISGHRSVSWYQQTPGQGLQFLFEYFSETQRNKGNFPGRFSGRQFSNSRSEMNVSTLELGDSALYLCASSLAMQGGYEQYFGPGTRLTVT.

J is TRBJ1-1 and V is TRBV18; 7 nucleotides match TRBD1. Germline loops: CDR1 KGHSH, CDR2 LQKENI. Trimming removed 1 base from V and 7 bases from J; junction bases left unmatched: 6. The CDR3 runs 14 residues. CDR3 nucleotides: TGTGCCAGCTCACCACGACAGGGCTTTGATGAAGCTTTCTTT. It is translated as CASSPRQGFDEAFF.

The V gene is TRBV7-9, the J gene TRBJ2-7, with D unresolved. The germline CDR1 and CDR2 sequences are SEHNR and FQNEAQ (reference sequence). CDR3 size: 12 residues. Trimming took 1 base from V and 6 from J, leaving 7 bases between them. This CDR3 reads CASSLDSREQYF. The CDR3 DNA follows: TGTGCCAGCAGCTTAGACTCTCGCGAGCAGTACTTC.

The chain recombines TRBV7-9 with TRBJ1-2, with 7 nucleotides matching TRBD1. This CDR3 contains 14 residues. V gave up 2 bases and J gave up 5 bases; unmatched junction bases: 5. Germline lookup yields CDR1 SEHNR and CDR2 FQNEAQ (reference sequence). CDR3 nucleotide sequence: TGTGCCAGCAGCTTACGGGACAGAACTTATGGCTACACCTTC. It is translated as CASSLRDRTYGYTF.

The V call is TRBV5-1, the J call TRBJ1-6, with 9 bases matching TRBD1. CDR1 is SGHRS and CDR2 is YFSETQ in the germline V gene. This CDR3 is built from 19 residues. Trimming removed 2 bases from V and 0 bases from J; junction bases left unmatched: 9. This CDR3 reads CASSFQAGTGSSYNSPLHF. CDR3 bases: TGCGCCAGCAGCTTTCAAGCCGGGACAGGGTCCTCCTATAATTCACCCCTCCACTTT.

The CDR3 nucleotides read TGTGCCAGCAGGCCGGGGGGACAGGGAAGTCAGCCCCAGCATTTT. Residues: CASRPGGQGSQPQHF. The chain joins TRBV28 to TRBJ1-5; 9 bases align to TRBD1. Per the germline V gene, CDR1 is MDHEN and CDR2 is SYDVKM. CDR3 size: 15 residues. V lost 6 bases, J lost 6 bases, and 9 bases stayed unmatched.

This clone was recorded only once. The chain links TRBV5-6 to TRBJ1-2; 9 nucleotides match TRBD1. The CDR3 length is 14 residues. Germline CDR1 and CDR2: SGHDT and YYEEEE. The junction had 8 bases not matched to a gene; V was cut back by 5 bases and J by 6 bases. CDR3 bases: TGTGCCAGCAGAGACCGGGACAGGGAGGATGGCTACACCTTC. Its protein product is CASRDRDREDGYTF.

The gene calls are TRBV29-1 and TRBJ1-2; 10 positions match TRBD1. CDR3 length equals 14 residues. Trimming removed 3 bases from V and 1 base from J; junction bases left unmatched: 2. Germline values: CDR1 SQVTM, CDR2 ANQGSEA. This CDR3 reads CSVETGGGNYGYTF. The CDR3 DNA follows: TGCAGCGTTGAGACAGGGGGCGGTAACTATGGCTACACCTTC.

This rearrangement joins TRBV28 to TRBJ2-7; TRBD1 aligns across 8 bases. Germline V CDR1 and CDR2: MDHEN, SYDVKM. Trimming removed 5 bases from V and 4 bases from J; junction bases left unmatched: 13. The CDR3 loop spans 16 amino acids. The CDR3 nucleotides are TGTGCCAGCAGTGGACCAGGGGGCACCCTAGGATACGAGCAGTACTTC. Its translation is CASSGPGGTLGYEQYF.

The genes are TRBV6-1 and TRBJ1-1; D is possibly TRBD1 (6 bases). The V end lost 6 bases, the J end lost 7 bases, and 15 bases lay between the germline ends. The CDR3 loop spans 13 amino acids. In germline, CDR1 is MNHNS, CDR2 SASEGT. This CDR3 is CASRPTDRREAFF. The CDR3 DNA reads TGTGCCAGCAGACCGACCGACAGGCGTGAAGCTTTCTTT.

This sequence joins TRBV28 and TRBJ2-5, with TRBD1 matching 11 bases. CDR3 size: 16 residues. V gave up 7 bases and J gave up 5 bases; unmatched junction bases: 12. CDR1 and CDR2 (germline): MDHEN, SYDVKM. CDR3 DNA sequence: TGTGCCAGCACCCCAGCCGGACAGGGGGCCTGGGAGACCCAGTACTTC. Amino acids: CASTPAGQGAWETQYF.

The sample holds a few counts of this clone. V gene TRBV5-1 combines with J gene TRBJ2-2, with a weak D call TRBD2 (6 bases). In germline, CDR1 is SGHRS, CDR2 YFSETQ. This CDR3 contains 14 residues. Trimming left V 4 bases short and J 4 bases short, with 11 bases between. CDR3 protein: CASSLGLGTGELFF. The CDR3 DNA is TGCGCCAGCAGCCTGGGACTTGGCACCGGGGAGCTGTTTTTT.

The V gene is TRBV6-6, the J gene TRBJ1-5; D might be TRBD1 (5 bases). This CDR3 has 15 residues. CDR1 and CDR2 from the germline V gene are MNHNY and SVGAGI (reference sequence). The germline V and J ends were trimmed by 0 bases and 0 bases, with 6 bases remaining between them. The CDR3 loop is CASSYSGDSNQPQHF. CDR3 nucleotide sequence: TGTGCCAGCAGTTACTCAGGGGATAGCAATCAGCCCCAGCATTTT.

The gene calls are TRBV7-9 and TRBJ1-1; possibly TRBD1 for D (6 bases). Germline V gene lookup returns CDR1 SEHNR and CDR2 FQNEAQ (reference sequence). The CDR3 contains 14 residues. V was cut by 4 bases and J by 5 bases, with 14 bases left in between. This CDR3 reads CASSSRRGGTEAFF. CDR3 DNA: TGTGCCAGCAGCTCACGAAGGGGGGGGACTGAAGCTTTCTTT.

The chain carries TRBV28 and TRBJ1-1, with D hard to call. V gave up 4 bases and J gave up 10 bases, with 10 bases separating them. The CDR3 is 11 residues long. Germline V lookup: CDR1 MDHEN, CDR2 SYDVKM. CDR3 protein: CASSSLPGAFF. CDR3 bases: TGTGCCAGCAGTTCTCTGCCAGGAGCTTTCTTT.

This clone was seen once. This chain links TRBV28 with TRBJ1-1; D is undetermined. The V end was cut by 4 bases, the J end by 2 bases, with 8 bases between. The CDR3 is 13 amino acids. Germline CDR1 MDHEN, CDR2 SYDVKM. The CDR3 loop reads CASSSPFNTEAFF. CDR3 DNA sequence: TGTGCCAGCAGTTCCCCGTTCAACACTGAAGCTTTCTTT.

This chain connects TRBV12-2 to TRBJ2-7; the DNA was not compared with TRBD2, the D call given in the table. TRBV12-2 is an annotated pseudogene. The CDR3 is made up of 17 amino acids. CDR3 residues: CASRLGRCGSPSYEQYF. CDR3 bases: TGTGCAAGTCGCTTAGGTCGTTGCGGCAGCCCCTCCTACGAGCAGTACTTC.

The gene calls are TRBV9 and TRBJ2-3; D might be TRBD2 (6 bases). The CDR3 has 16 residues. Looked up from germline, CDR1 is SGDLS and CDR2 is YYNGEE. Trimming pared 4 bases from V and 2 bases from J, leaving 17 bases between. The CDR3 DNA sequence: TGTGCCAGCAGCTCCCCGGTGGTAGCGGCCACAGATACGCAGTATTTT. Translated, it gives CASSSPVVAATDTQYF.

The CDR3 protein is CASSLWPSGNTIYF. The CDR3 coding sequence is TGTGCCAGCAGTTTGTGGCCATCAGGAAACACCATATATTTT. The rearrangement uses TRBV28 and TRBJ1-3; D gene uncertain. CDR3 length equals 14 residues. Per the germline V gene, CDR1 is MDHEN and CDR2 is SYDVKM. Between the trimmed V and J ends, which lost 3 bases and 4 bases, there was a span of 10 bases.

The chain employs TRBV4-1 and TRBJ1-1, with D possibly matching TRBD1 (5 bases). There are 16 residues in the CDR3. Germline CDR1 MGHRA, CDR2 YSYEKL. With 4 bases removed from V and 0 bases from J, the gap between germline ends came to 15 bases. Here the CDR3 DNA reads TGCGCCAGCAGCCCTCATGGGACTCTACTGAACACTGAAGCTTTCTTT. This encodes CASSPHGTLLNTEAFF.

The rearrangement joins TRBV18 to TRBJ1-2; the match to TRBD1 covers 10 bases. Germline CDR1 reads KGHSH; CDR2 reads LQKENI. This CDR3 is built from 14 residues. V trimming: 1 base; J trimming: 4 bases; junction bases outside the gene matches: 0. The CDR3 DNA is TGTGCCAGCTCACCACGGGACAGGGGCTATGGCTACACCTTC. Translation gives CASSPRDRGYGYTF.

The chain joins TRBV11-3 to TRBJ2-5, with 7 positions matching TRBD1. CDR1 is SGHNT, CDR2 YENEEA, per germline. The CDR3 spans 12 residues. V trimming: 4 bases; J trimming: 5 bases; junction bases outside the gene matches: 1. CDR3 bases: TGTGCCAGCAGCTGGGACAGCGAGACCCAGTACTTC. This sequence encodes CASSWDSETQYF.

The DNA for the CDR3 is TGTGCCAGCAGTCTCCAGGGATATAGCAATCAGCCCCAGCATTTT. Translated, it gives CASSLQGYSNQPQHF. The chain combines TRBV28 with TRBJ1-5, with D possibly TRBD1 on 5 matching bases. Between the trimmed V and J ends, which lost 5 bases and 0 bases, there was a span of 11 bases. The CDR3 runs to 15 residues. Germline V lookup: CDR1 MDHEN, CDR2 SYDVKM.

The CDR3 loop is CASSARLGQGAYEQYF. The CDR3 region has the DNA TGTGCCAGCAGCGCAAGATTAGGGCAGGGGGCCTACGAGCAGTACTTC. This rearrangement joins TRBV9 to TRBJ2-7; TRBD1 aligns across 7 bases. CDR3 length equals 16 residues. Per germline, CDR1 SGDLS and CDR2 YYNGEE. Trimming at V came to 3 bases and at J to 2 bases, leaving 11 bases not matched to a gene.

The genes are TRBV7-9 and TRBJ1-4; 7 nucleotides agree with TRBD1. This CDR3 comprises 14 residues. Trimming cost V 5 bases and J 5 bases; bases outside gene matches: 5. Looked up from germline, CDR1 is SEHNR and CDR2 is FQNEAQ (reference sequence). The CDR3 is CASSQRGHNEKLFF. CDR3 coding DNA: TGTGCCAGCAGCCAGAGGGGGCACAATGAAAAACTGTTTTTT.